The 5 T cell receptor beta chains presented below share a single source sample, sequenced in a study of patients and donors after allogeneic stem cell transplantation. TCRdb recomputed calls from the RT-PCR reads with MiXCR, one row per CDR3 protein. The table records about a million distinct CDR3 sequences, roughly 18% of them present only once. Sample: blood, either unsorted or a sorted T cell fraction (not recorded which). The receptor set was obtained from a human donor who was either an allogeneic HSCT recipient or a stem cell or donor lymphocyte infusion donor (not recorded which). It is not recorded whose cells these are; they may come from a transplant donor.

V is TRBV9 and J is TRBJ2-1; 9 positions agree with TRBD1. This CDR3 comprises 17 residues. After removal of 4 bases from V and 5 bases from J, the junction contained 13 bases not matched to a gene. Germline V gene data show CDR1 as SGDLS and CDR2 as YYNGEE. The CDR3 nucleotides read TGTGCCAGCAGCCTGTCGCCCGGGACAGGGACCAACAATGAGCAGTTCTTC. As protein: CASSLSPGTGTNNEQFF.

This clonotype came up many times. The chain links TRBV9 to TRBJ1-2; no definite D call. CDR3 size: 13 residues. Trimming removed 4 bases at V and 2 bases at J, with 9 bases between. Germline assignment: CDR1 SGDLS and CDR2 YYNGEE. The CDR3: CASSPAPNYGYTF. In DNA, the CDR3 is TGTGCCAGCAGCCCGGCCCCAAACTATGGCTACACCTTC.

The CDR3 nucleotides read TGTGCCAGCTCCCAGCGCTCTGGAAACACCATATATTTT. Translated, it gives CASSQRSGNTIYF. This chain joins TRBV6-4 and TRBJ1-3, with D unclear. V gave up 8 bases and J gave up 0 bases, with 8 bases separating them. CDR1 is MRHNA, CDR2 SNTAGT, per germline. The CDR3 loop spans 13 amino acids.

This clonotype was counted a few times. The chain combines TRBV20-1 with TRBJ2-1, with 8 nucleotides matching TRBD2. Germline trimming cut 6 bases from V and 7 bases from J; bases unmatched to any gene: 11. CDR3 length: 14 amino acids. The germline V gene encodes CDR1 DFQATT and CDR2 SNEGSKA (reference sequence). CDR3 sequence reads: CSAGSGGRRNEQFF. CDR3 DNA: TGCAGTGCCGGCTCCGGCGGGAGGAGGAATGAGCAGTTCTTC.

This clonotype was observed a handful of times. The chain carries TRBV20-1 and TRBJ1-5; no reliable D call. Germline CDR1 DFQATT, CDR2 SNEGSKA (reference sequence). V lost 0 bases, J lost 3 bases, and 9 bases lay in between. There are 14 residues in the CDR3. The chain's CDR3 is CSARERWNNQPQHF. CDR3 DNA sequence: TGCAGTGCTAGAGAGCGGTGGAACAATCAGCCCCAGCATTTT.